This TCR beta chain was sequenced in a study of human T cells and chemical hapten exposure. General study points: TCRs exceeding a frequency of 1 in 1000 stayed unchanged under DPC sensitization.

Regarding time point: healthy volunteer bleed at 2 weeks. Total RNA was extracted from unfractionated whole blood. Per the original methods: TCRs per sample had a median of approximately 88,000 and ranged from roughly 20,000 to 690,600. TCRdb reprocessed the RACE reads with MiXCR, giving one entry per CDR3 protein. The authors' filters were not applied to this entry. This table has about 41,000 distinct CDR3 sequences, approximately 4.8% appearing once. About this clonotype itself: Its specificity is unknown.

This TCR was recovered from a human donor in good health. Some clones in this sample may be carry-over from other donors' samples. Specimen: whole blood.

The CDR3 DNA reads as TGTGCCAGCAGCTTAGCGGTTGCGGGCAAAGATACGCAGTATTTT. It translates to CASSLAVAGKDTQYF. The chain links TRBV7-2 to TRBJ2-3; tentative D call: TRBD2 (5 bases). The germline CDR1 and CDR2 sequences are SGHTA and FQGNSA. The CDR3 covers 15 residues. Trimming stripped 0 bases from V and 5 bases from J, with 12 bases between.